This T cell receptor (beta chain) was sequenced during a study of T cells in Graves' hyperthyroidism and ophthalmopathy. As for the study in general: Peripheral blood sampling occurred at initial diagnosis, before any treatment.

This CDR3 has 12 residues. The V gene end was trimmed by 6 bases and the J gene end by 3 bases; junction bases not matched to a gene: 4. Germline CDR1 reads DFQATT; CDR2 reads SNEGSKA (reference sequence). Not enrolled were patients with uncontrolled infection, other autoimmune disease, pregnancy or lactation. Used for diagnoses were clinical symptoms, serum thyroxine and TRAb, thyroid ultrasound and orbital computed tomography. Researchers took RNA transcripts and amplified the TCR beta CDR3 regions from them. The TCR CDR3 was amplified in a first-round RT-PCR using the HTBI primer set. In TCRdb, the multiplex PCR reads were re-called with MiXCR into one record per CDR3 protein. The repertoire holds a few hundred thousand distinct CDR3 sequences, with roughly 15% as singletons.

The chain is built from TRBV20-1 and TRBJ2-7; the match to TRBD1 covers 8 bases. The sample was blood. The receptor comes from a woman aged 55-69 years with Graves' ophthalmopathy. CDR3 sequence (DNA): TGCAGTGCCAATGACAGGGGCTACGAGCAGTACTTC. This translates into CSANDRGYEQYF.